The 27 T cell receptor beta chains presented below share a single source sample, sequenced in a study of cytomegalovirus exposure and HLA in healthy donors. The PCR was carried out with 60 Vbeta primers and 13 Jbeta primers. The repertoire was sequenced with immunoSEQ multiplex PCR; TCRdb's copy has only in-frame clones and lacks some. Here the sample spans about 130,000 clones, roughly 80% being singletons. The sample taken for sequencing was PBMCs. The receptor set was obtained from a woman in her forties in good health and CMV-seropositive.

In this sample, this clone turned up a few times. The CDR3 DNA follows: TGCGCCAGCAGCCAGATTACCGGGACAGGGGTGGCAGATACGCAGTATTTT. Its protein is CASSQITGTGVADTQYF. This sequence joins TRBV4-3 and TRBJ2-3, with 10 bases fitting TRBD1. The junction had 10 bases not matched to a gene; V was cut back by 3 bases and J by 4 bases. Germline-derived CDR1 and CDR2 are LGHNA and YSLEER. There are 17 residues in the CDR3.

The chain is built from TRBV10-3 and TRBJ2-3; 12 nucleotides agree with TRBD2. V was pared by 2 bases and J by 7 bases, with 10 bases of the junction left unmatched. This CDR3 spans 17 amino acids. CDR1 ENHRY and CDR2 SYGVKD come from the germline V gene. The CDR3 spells CAISEVGDGLAGNTQYF. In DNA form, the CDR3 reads TGTGCCATCAGTGAGGTAGGGGACGGACTAGCGGGAAATACGCAGTATTTT.

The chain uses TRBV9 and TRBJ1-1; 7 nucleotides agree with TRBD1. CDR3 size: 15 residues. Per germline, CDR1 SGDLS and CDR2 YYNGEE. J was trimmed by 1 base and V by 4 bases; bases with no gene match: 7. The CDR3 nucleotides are TGTGCCAGCAGCCCTCGGACAGGTACGAACACTGAAGCTTTCTTT. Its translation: CASSPRTGTNTEAFF.

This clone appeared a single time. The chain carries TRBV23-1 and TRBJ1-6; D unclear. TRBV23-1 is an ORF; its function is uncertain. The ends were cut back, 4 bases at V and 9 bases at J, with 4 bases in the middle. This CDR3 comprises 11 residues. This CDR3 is CASSRGSPLHF. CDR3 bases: TGCGCCAGCAGTCGAGGTTCACCCCTCCACTTT.

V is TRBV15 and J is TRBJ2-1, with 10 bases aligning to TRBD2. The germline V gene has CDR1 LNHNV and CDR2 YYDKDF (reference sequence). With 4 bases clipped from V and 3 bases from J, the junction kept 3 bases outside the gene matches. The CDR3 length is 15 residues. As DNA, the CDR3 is TGTGCCACCAGCATTAGACTAGCGGGCTACAATGAGCAGTTCTTC. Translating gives CATSIRLAGYNEQFF.

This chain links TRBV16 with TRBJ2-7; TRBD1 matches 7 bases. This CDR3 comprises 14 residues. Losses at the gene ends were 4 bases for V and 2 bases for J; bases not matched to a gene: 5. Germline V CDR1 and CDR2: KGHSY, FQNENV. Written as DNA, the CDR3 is TGTGCCAGCAGCCCGACCGGGACAGCCTACGAGCAGTACTTC. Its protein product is CASSPTGTAYEQYF.

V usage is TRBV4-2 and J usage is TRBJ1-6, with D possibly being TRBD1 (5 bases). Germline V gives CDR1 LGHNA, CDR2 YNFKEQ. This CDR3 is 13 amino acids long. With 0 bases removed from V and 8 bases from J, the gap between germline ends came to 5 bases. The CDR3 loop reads CASSQEQDSPLHF. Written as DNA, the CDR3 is TGTGCCAGCAGCCAAGAACAGGATTCACCCCTCCACTTT.

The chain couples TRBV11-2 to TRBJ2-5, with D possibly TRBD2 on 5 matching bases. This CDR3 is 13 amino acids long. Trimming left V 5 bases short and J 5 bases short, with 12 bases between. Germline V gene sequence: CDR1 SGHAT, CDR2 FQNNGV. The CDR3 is CASSLRGWETQYF. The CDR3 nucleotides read TGTGCCAGCAGCCTAAGAGGGTGGGAGACCCAGTACTTC.

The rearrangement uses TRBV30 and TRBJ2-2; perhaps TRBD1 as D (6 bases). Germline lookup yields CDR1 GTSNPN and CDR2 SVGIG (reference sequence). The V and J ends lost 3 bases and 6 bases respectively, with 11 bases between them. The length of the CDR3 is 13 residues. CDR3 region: CAWSRTVPGELFF. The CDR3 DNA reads TGTGCCTGGAGCCGGACAGTTCCCGGGGAGCTGTTTTTT.

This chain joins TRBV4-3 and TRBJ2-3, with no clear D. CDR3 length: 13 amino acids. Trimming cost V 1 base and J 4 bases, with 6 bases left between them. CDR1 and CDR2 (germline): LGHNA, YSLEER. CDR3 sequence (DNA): TGCGCCAGCAGCCAAGGTTTCGCAGATACGCAGTATTTT. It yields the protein CASSQGFADTQYF.

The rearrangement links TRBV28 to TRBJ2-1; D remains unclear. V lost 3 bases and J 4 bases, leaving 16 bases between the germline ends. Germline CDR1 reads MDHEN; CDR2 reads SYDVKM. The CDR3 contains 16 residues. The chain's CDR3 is CASSFGLTKTYNEQFF. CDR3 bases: TGTGCCAGCAGTTTCGGTTTGACGAAGACTTACAATGAGCAGTTCTTC.

CDR3 in DNA: TGTGCCAGCAGTTTGGGGACTACCGGCCTCGCTAGGGGCTACACCTTC. Its translation is CASSLGTTGLARGYTF. The chain joins TRBV27 to TRBJ1-2, with a possible D match to TRBD1 (5 bases). The CDR3 consists of 16 residues. V lost 3 bases and J 8 bases, leaving 22 bases between the germline ends. CDR1 and CDR2 from the germline V gene are MNHEY and SMNVEV (reference sequence).

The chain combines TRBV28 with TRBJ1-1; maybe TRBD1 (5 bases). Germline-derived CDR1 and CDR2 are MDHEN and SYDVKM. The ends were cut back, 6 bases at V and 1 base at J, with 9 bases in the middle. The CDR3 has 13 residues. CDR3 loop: CASRYQGNTEAFF. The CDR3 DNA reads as TGTGCCAGCAGGTACCAGGGGAACACTGAAGCTTTCTTT.

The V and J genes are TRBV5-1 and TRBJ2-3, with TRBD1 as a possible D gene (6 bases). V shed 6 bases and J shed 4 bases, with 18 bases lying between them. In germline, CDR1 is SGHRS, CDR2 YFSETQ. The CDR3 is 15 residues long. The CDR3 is CASTYTGPLADTQYF. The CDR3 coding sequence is TGCGCCAGCACCTATACAGGGCCCCTAGCAGATACGCAGTATTTT.

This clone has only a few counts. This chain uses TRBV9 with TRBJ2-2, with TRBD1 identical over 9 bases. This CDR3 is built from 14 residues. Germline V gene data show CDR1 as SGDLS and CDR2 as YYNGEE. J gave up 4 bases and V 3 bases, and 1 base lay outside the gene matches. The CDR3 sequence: CASSADRGTGELFF. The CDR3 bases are TGTGCCAGCAGCGCGGACAGGGGCACCGGGGAGCTGTTTTTT.

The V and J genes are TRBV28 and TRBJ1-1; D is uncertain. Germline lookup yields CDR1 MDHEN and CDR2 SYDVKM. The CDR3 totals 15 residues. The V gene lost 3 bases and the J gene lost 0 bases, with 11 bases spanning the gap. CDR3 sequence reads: CASSLTPQMNTEAFF. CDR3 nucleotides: TGTGCCAGCAGTTTGACACCACAGATGAACACTGAAGCTTTCTTT.

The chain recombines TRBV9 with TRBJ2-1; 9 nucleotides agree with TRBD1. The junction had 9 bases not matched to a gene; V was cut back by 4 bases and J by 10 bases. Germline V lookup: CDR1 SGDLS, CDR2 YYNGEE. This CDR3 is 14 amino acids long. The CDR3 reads CASSPRDRANEQFF. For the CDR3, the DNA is TGTGCCAGCAGCCCCCGGGACAGGGCCAACGAGCAGTTCTTC.

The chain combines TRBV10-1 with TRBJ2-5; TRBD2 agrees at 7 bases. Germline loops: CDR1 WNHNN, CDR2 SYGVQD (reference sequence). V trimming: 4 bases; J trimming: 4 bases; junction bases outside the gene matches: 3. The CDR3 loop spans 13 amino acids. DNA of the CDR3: TGCGCCAGCAGTGGAGCGGGGTTAGAGACCCAGTACTTC. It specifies CASSGAGLETQYF.

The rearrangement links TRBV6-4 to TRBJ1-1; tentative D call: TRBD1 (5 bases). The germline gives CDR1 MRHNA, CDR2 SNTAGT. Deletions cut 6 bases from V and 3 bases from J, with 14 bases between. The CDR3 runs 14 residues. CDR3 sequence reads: CASRRGGGDTEAFF. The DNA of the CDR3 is TGTGCCAGCAGGCGGGGCGGCGGGGACACTGAAGCTTTCTTT.

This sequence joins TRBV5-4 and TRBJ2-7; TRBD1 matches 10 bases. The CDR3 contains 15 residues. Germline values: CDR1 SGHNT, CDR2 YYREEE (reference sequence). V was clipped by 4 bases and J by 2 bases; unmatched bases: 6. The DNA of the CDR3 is TGTGCCAGCAGCAAAGGACAGGGGGAGACCTACGAGCAGTACTTC. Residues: CASSKGQGETYEQYF. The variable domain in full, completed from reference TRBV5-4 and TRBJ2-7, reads ETGVTQSPTHLIKTRGQQVTLRCSSQSGHNTVSWYQQALGQGPQFIFQYYREEENGRGNFPPRFSGLQFPNYSSELNVNALELDDSALYLCASSKGQGETYEQYFGPGTRLTVT.

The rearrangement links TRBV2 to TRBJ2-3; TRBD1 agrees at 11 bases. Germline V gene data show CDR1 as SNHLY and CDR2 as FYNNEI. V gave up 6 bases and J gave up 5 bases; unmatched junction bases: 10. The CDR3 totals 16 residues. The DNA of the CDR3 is TGTGCCAGCAGGGTAGGAGGACAGGGGGCCCAAGATACGCAGTATTTT. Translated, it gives CASRVGGQGAQDTQYF.

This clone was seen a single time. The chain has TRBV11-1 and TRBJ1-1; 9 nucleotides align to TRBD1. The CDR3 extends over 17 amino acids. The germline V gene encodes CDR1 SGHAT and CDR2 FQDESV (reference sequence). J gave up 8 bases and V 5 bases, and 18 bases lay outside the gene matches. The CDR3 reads CASSQPIRGQGAIEAFF. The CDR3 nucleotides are TGTGCCAGCAGCCAACCGATCCGGGGACAGGGTGCGATAGAAGCTTTCTTT.

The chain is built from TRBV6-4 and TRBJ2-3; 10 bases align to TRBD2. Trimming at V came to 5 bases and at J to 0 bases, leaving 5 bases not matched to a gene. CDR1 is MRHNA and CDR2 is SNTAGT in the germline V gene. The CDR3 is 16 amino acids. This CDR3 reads CASSTLAGGSTDTQYF. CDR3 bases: TGTGCCAGCAGTACCTTAGCGGGAGGTAGCACAGATACGCAGTATTTT.

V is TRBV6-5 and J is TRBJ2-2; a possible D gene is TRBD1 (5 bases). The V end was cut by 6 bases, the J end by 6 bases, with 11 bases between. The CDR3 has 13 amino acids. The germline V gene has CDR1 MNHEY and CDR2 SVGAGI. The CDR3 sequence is CASRILGAGELFF. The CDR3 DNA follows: TGTGCCAGCAGGATCTTAGGGGCCGGGGAGCTGTTTTTT.

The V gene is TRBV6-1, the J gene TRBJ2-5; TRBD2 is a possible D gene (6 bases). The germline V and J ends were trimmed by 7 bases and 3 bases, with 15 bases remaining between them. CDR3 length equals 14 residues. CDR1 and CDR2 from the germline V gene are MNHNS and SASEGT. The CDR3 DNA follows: TGTGCCAGCACTCAAAGCTGGGGGGAAGAGACCCAGTACTTC. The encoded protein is CASTQSWGEETQYF.

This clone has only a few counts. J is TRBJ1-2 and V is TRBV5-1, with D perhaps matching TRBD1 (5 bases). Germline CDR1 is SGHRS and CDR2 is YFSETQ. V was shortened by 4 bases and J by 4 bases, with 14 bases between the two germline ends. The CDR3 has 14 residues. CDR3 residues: CASSGETDSYGYTF. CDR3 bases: TGCGCCAGCAGCGGAGAGACAGACTCCTATGGCTACACCTTC.

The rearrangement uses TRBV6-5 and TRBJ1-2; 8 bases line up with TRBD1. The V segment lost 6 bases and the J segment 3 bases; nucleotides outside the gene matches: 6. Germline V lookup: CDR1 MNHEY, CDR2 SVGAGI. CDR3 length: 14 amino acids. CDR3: CASRTTGEDYGYTF. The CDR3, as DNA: TGTGCCAGCAGGACGACAGGGGAGGACTATGGCTACACCTTC.